Here is one T cell receptor (beta chain) with its context. Its antigen remains unidentified. According to the study, genomic DNA was the template for TCR beta VDJ and CDR3 profiling. MiXCR was run by TCRdb on the reads, yielding one entry per CDR3 protein. The sample records roughly 160,000 distinct CDR3 sequences, around 60% being singletons. The sample comes from a study of CD8+CD57+ T cells in acquired aplastic anemia. Regarding the study as a whole: Patients and controls turned out to have 25 to 35 CD8+ CDR3 sequences in common.

V was pared by 3 bases and J by 1 base, with 15 bases between. Germline CDR1 SNHLY, CDR2 FYNNEI. The CDR3 loop spans 17 amino acids. This rearrangement joins TRBV2 to TRBJ2-2; D is perhaps TRBD2 (6 bases). The sequenced sample was sorted CD4+, CD8+, or CD8+CD57+ T cells (not recorded which) from PBMCs. This receptor was obtained from a human donor in good health. In DNA, the CDR3 is TGTGCCAGCAGTGAGGAGGGTTCACGTCGGAACACCGGGGAGCTGTTTTTT. Translated, it gives CASSEEGSRRNTGELFF.